The 9 T cell receptor beta chains below come from one sample, sequenced in a study of shared clonotypes between healthy human individuals. Assay: immunoSEQ multiplex PCR; the TCRdb copy retains only in-frame clones and omits some. This sample has some 1,100,000 clones, with around 82% found just once. Sequenced material: memory CD4+ T cells from PBMCs. Stated subset: CD45RA-negative fraction. The receptors were gathered from a young man in good health. Some clones in this sample may be carry-over from other donors' samples.

V gene TRBV7-9 combines with J gene TRBJ1-5; maybe TRBD1 (5 bases). The CDR3 covers 16 residues. Germline V gene data show CDR1 as SEHNR and CDR2 as FQNEAQ (reference sequence). V lost 5 bases to trimming and J lost 2 bases, with 16 bases between them. CDR3 nucleotide sequence: TGTGCCAGCAGCCTCCGGGACGGTCAGGGCAATCAGCCCCAGCATTTT. Amino acids: CASSLRDGQGNQPQHF.

The genes are TRBV9 and TRBJ1-3; maybe TRBD1 (5 bases). V lost 3 bases and J lost 1, with 14 bases in between. Germline V gene sequence: CDR1 SGDLS, CDR2 YYNGEE. The CDR3 loop spans 16 amino acids. In nucleotides, the CDR3 is TGTGCCAGCAGCGAGGGAGGCGCAGGGTCTGGAAACACCATATATTTT. Its protein is CASSEGGAGSGNTIYF.

V usage is TRBV19 and J usage is TRBJ2-2, with no clear D. Germline values: CDR1 LNHDA, CDR2 SQIVND (reference sequence). This CDR3 comprises 15 residues. With 6 bases removed from V and 7 bases from J, the gap between germline ends came to 18 bases. CDR3 bases: TGTGCCAGTAGCGGGCCGAGTGGCTTGGGCGGGGAGCTGTTTTTT. Translated: CASSGPSGLGGELFF.

The V gene is TRBV4-2, the J gene TRBJ2-4, with D tentatively TRBD2 (5 bases). This CDR3 spans 19 amino acids. Per the germline V gene, CDR1 is LGHNA and CDR2 is YNFKEQ. The V and J ends lost 1 base and 0 bases respectively, with 19 bases between them. The CDR3 protein is CASSQGHGGEAVAKNIQYF. The CDR3 bases are TGTGCCAGCAGCCAAGGACACGGAGGAGAAGCGGTAGCCAAAAACATTCAGTACTTC.

V and J are TRBV11-2 and TRBJ1-4; D remains ambiguous. The CDR3 extends over 17 amino acids. Germline CDR1 reads SGHAT; CDR2 reads FQNNGV. Trimming shortened V by 4 bases and J by 7 bases, and 22 bases separated the two germline ends. In DNA form, the CDR3 reads TGTGCCAGCAGCTCCAGACCGACTCTCTCGGGTGGTGAAAAACTGTTTTTT. Translation gives CASSSRPTLSGGEKLFF.

This clone has only one observation. The chain combines TRBV5-1 with TRBJ1-2, with unresolved D. V was clipped by 0 bases and J by 7 bases, with 22 bases between them. In germline, CDR1 is SGHRS, CDR2 YFSETQ. This CDR3 is 17 amino acids long. CDR3 region: CASSLAPGLDFSAGYTF. CDR3 DNA sequence: TGCGCCAGCAGCTTGGCCCCCGGGTTAGACTTTTCTGCTGGCTACACCTTC.

The chain joins TRBV6-5 to TRBJ2-7, with unresolved D. CDR3 size: 14 residues. Trimming cost V 4 bases and J 0 bases, with 10 bases left between them. Germline CDR1 and CDR2: MNHEY and SVGAGI. CDR3 sequence reads: CASSSWDSSYEQYF. The CDR3 DNA reads TGTGCCAGCAGTTCCTGGGATTCCTCCTACGAGCAGTACTTC.

The chain recombines TRBV5-4 with TRBJ1-2, with D maybe TRBD1 (5 bases). CDR3 length equals 14 residues. Per the germline V gene, CDR1 is SGHNT and CDR2 is YYREEE (reference sequence). Trimming left V 1 base short and J 4 bases short, with 11 bases between. The CDR3 DNA sequence: TGTGCCAGCAGCTTGACAGGCGCCCCCTATGGCTACACCTTC. Translating gives CASSLTGAPYGYTF. The full variable domain, with the rest looked up from reference TRBV5-4 and TRBJ1-2, is ETGVTQSPTHLIKTRGQQVTLRCSSQSGHNTVSWYQQALGQGPQFIFQYYREEENGRGNFPPRFSGLQFPNYSSELNVNALELDDSALYLCASSLTGAPYGYTFGSGTRLTVV.

V gene TRBV19 combines with J gene TRBJ2-7, with 7 bases that match TRBD2. Looked up from germline, CDR1 is LNHDA and CDR2 is SQIVND (reference sequence). This CDR3 comprises 16 residues. The V and J ends lost 4 bases and 5 bases, in that order; junction bases with no gene match: 14. The CDR3 reads CASSSPSGPSMDEQYF. As DNA, the CDR3 is TGTGCCAGTAGTAGCCCTAGCGGCCCCTCGATGGACGAGCAGTACTTC.